This T cell receptor beta chain was observed in a study of OX40 agonist ivuxolimab in advanced cancers. General study findings and limits: The antigen specificity of the peripheral T cells (those that were expanded) was not determined. The authors also found low normalized T-cell clonal expansion in some nonresponders. CD4+ and CD8+ blood T cells expanded clonally by week 6 at 0.1 to 3.0 mg/kg. The average count of expanded clones was higher among CD8+ T cells than among CD4+.

Regarding this clone: Its specificity is not known.

The germline CDR1 and CDR2 sequences are DFQATT and SNEGSKA (reference sequence). The V end was cut by 6 bases, the J end by 2 bases, with 5 bases between. The CDR3 consists of 11 residues. Produced via immunoSEQ multiplex PCR; TCRdb's table is partial and in-frame only. The sample lists about 77,000 clones; 90% to 95% were seen once. The sample was CD4+ or CD8+ T cells sorted from blood, taken in a trial of the OX40 agonist ivuxolimab. This TCR was recovered from an adult with an advanced solid tumor such as melanoma, head and neck, liver or kidney cancer. The chain has TRBV20-1 and TRBJ1-5, with a possible D match to TRBD1 (5 bases). This CDR3 is CSARGNQPQHF. The DNA of the CDR3 is TGCAGTGCCAGGGGCAATCAGCCCCAGCATTTT.